One sample yielded the 27 T cell receptor beta chains listed below, sequenced in a study of blood T cell repertoires in COVID-19. This table comes from immunoSEQ multiplex PCR, and its TCRdb copy is limited to in-frame clones, with some not included. Here the sample spans tens of thousands of clones, 85% to 90% being singletons. The source material was peripheral blood. All receptors come from a woman in her forties or fifties with active or convalescent COVID-19.

This chain connects TRBV6-6 to TRBJ2-2, with 7 bases identical to TRBD1. The germline V gene has CDR1 MNHNY and CDR2 SVGAGI (reference sequence). The CDR3 extends over 15 amino acids. The junction had 2 bases not matched to a gene; V was cut back by 4 bases and J by 0 bases. In DNA form, the CDR3 reads TGTGCCAGCAGTTGGACAGGTCCGAACACCGGGGAGCTGTTTTTT. It codes for CASSWTGPNTGELFF.

V is TRBV3-1 (or the pseudogene TRBV3-2) and J is TRBJ1-2, with D possibly matching TRBD1 (5 bases). CDR3 size: 14 residues. Germline-derived CDR1 and CDR2 are LGHDT and YNNKEL (reference sequence). V was cut by 4 bases and J by 3 bases, with 12 bases left in between. CDR3 sequence reads: CASSRGRADYGYTF. The CDR3 DNA sequence: TGTGCCAGCAGCCGGGGCAGGGCGGACTATGGCTACACCTTC.

This chain uses TRBV29-1 with TRBJ2-5; a possible D gene is TRBD2 (7 bases). The CDR3 contains 14 residues. CDR1 is SQVTM and CDR2 is ANQGSEA in the germline V gene. V gave up 1 base and J gave up 4 bases, with 13 bases separating them. CDR3 bases: TGCAGCGTTGAAGCCGGGGGCGGGAGAGAGACCCAGTACTTC. Protein: CSVEAGGGRETQYF.

On this clone: One end of the junction is discordant with germline, which a read error may explain. The chain combines TRBV11-2 with TRBJ1-4; tentatively, D is TRBD1 (6 bases). Germline V gene sequence: CDR1 SGHAT, CDR2 FQNNGV. This CDR3 region has 16 residues. The DNA of the CDR3 is TGCGCCACCAGCTTAGCGGGGGGGCGGGCTAATGAAAAACTGTTTTTT. Translation gives CATSLAGGRANEKLFF.

In its sample, this clone was seen a few times. This chain connects TRBV25-1 to TRBJ1-4; D not resolved. CDR3 length: 15 residues. From germline, CDR1 is MGHDK and CDR2 SYGVNS. Between the trimmed V and J ends, which lost 4 bases and 0 bases, there was a span of 9 bases. In DNA, the CDR3 is TGTGCCAGCAGTGCCCCAGACACAACTAATGAAAAACTGTTTTTT. Translation: CASSAPDTTNEKLFF. The whole variable domain, remainder taken from reference TRBV25-1 and TRBJ1-4, is EADIYQTPRYLVIGTGKKITLECSQTMGHDKMYWYQQDPGMELHLIHYSYGVNSTEKGDLSSESTVSRIRTEHFPLTLESARPSHTSQYLCASSAPDTTNEKLFFGSGTQLSVL.

The CDR3 coding sequence is TGCAGCGTTGCCCTTCTGGGACTAGCGGGCCCAAGCTCCTACAATGAGCAGTTCTTC. Amino acids: CSVALLGLAGPSSYNEQFF. V and J are TRBV29-1 and TRBJ2-1; 12 bases align to TRBD2. The CDR3 runs 19 residues. The germline V gene has CDR1 SQVTM and CDR2 ANQGSEA. Trimming took 4 bases from V and 0 from J; bases not matched to a gene: 13.

The genes are TRBV9 and TRBJ2-3; 10 positions match TRBD2. V gave up 4 bases and J gave up 6 bases; unmatched junction bases: 11. There are 16 residues in the CDR3. Germline CDR1 is SGDLS and CDR2 is YYNGEE. CDR3 DNA sequence: TGTGCCAGCAGCACCGGACTAGCGGAAGAAGGGGATACGCAGTATTTT. Its translation: CASSTGLAEEGDTQYF.

The chain uses TRBV18 and TRBJ1-1; tentatively, D is TRBD1 (6 bases). V lost 3 bases to trimming and J lost 3 bases, with 14 bases between them. The V gene's germline CDR1 is KGHSH and CDR2 LQKENI. This CDR3 spans 15 amino acids. The CDR3 sequence: CASSPDPDRHTEAFF. The CDR3 DNA reads as TGTGCCAGCTCACCTGATCCGGACAGACACACTGAAGCTTTCTTT.

The CDR3 bases are TGTGCCAGCAGTGTCACTTGGTCATCCTCCTACGAGCAGTACTTC. It specifies CASSVTWSSSYEQYF. The rearrangement links TRBV25-1 to TRBJ2-7; no clear D. The V end lost 4 bases, the J end lost 0 bases, and 13 bases lay between the germline ends. In germline, CDR1 is MGHDK, CDR2 SYGVNS. This CDR3 region has 15 residues.

The V gene is TRBV6-6, the J gene TRBJ2-2, with a possible D match to TRBD1 (5 bases). Germline V gene lookup returns CDR1 MNHNY and CDR2 SVGAGI (reference sequence). Trimming removed 5 bases from V and 5 bases from J, with 21 bases in between. This CDR3 spans 17 amino acids. The CDR3 sequence is CASSPRALGPRTGELFF. CDR3 sequence (DNA): TGTGCCAGCAGTCCCAGGGCCTTAGGGCCGCGGACCGGGGAGCTGTTTTTT.

The J gene is TRBJ2-7, the V gene TRBV5-5; perhaps TRBD2 as D (6 bases). The CDR3 extends over 14 amino acids. The germline gives CDR1 SGHKS, CDR2 YYEKEE (reference sequence). Trimming took off 3 bases at V and 4 bases at J, with 14 bases between the two ends. The CDR3 coding sequence is TGTGCCAGCAGCTGGACGGGAGAGGGGTACGAGCAGTACTTC. As protein: CASSWTGEGYEQYF.

V and J are TRBV13 and TRBJ2-5; D is unresolved. The CDR3 length is 14 residues. The V gene's germline CDR1 is PRHDT and CDR2 FYEKMQ (reference sequence). Trimming pared 4 bases from V and 0 bases from J, leaving 9 bases between. As DNA, the CDR3 is TGTGCCAGCAGCTCCCTACGAGACCAAGAGACCCAGTACTTC. It encodes CASSSLRDQETQYF.

V and J are TRBV11-1 and TRBJ2-3; 7 positions match TRBD2. Trimming at V came to 7 bases and at J to 6 bases, leaving 16 bases not matched to a gene. CDR1 is SGHAT, CDR2 FQDESV, per germline (reference sequence). This CDR3 is 16 amino acids long. The CDR3 loop reads CASTLGRAAGMDTQYF. The CDR3 DNA is TGTGCCAGCACCCTAGGGAGGGCTGCGGGGATGGATACGCAGTATTTT.

As for this clone: Other nucleotide sequences from this sample produce the same CDR3. The chain uses TRBV27 and TRBJ1-5; D may be TRBD1 (5 bases). The CDR3 is made up of 14 amino acids. Trimming shortened V by 4 bases and J by 4 bases, and 11 bases separated the two germline ends. The germline gives CDR1 MNHEY, CDR2 SMNVEV (reference sequence). This chain's CDR3 is CASSWGGSNQPQHF. In DNA form, the CDR3 reads TGTGCCAGCAGTTGGGGGGGGAGTAATCAGCCCCAGCATTTT.

This rearrangement joins TRBV18 to TRBJ1-5; weak D call: TRBD1 (5 bases). The germline V gene has CDR1 KGHSH and CDR2 LQKENI. Trimming stripped 3 bases from V and 4 bases from J, with 7 bases between. The length of the CDR3 is 13 residues. CDR3 sequence: CASSPGGNQPQHF. Written as DNA, the CDR3 is TGTGCCAGCTCACCCGGGGGGAATCAGCCCCAGCATTTT.

The chain employs TRBV5-1 and TRBJ2-1, with TRBD2 identical over 7 bases. Trimming took 0 bases from V and 9 from J; bases not matched to a gene: 6. The CDR3 spans 14 residues. Per germline, CDR1 SGHRS and CDR2 YFSETQ. CDR3 coding DNA: TGCGCCAGCAGCTTGGCGGCGGGAGCGGGTGAGCAGTTCTTC. This sequence encodes CASSLAAGAGEQFF.

The chain links TRBV19 to TRBJ1-5; 10 positions match TRBD1. Trimming took 5 bases from V and 2 from J; bases not matched to a gene: 3. The germline V gene has CDR1 LNHDA and CDR2 SQIVND (reference sequence). The CDR3 runs 15 residues. CDR3 protein: CASSGGTGGNQPQHF. Written as DNA, the CDR3 is TGTGCCAGTAGTGGAGGGACAGGGGGCAATCAGCCCCAGCATTTT. Full variable domain (rest looked up from reference TRBV19 and TRBJ1-5): DGGITQSPKYLFRKEGQNVTLSCEQNLNHDAMYWYRQDPGQGLRLIYYSQIVNDFQKGDIAEGYSVSREKKESFPLTVTSAQKNPTAFYLCASSGGTGGNQPQHFGDGTRLSIL.

The CDR3 nucleotides read TGTGCCAGCAGCTTGGGACTAGCGGTGGATGAGCAGTTCTTC. Residues: CASSLGLAVDEQFF. The chain employs TRBV7-9 and TRBJ2-1; 11 positions match TRBD2. The J segment lost 8 bases and the V segment lost 3 bases, leaving 3 bases of the junction unmatched. Germline CDR1 SEHNR, CDR2 FQNEAQ (reference sequence). The CDR3 is made up of 14 amino acids.

The chain joins TRBV7-9 to TRBJ2-2; 7 positions agree with TRBD1. The length of the CDR3 is 15 residues. Germline CDR1 is SEHNR and CDR2 is FQNEAQ (reference sequence). Germline trimming cut 1 base from V and 6 bases from J; bases unmatched to any gene: 5. CDR3 sequence reads: CASSLGDSQSGELFF. CDR3 DNA: TGTGCCAGCAGCTTAGGGGACAGTCAATCCGGGGAGCTGTTTTTT.

The gene calls are TRBV7-9 and TRBJ1-1; D perhaps matches TRBD1 (6 bases). This CDR3 is built from 16 residues. Per the germline V gene, CDR1 is SEHNR and CDR2 is FQNEAQ (reference sequence). The V end was cut by 6 bases, the J end by 0 bases, with 17 bases between. DNA for the CDR3: TGTGCCAGCAGTCCAACAGGGTTTGGCATGAACACTGAAGCTTTCTTT. Its protein product is CASSPTGFGMNTEAFF.

The rearrangement uses TRBV7-9 and TRBJ1-6, with 9 positions matching TRBD1. This CDR3 spans 16 amino acids. Germline loops: CDR1 SEHNR, CDR2 FQNEAQ (reference sequence). Trimming removed 5 bases from V and 2 bases from J; junction bases left unmatched: 4. CDR3 residues: CASSRRDRAYNSPLHF. CDR3 coding DNA: TGTGCCAGCAGCCGCCGGGACAGGGCCTATAATTCACCCCTCCACTTT.

The V gene is TRBV21-1, the J gene TRBJ1-1. TRBV21-1 represents a pseudogene. The CDR3 extends over 11 amino acids. The CDR3 loop reads CASSILRRVPF. CDR3 coding DNA: TGTGCCAGCAGCATCCTCAGACGGGTCCCCTTT.

The rearrangement uses TRBV18 and TRBJ1-2, with D uncertain. V was clipped by 0 bases and J by 7 bases, with 6 bases between them. CDR1 and CDR2 (germline): KGHSH, LQKENI. The CDR3 consists of 12 residues. CDR3 sequence reads: CASSPPSFGYTF. CDR3 coding DNA: TGTGCCAGCTCACCACCGTCTTTTGGCTACACCTTC.

V gene TRBV29-1 combines with J gene TRBJ2-1; D may be TRBD2 (7 bases). The CDR3 loop spans 13 amino acids. Germline V gene sequence: CDR1 SQVTM, CDR2 ANQGSEA. The CDR3 loop reads CRDRGGDYNEQFF. In DNA form, the CDR3 reads TGCAGGGACCGAGGGGGGGATTACAATGAGCAGTTCTTC.

The rearrangement joins TRBV6-5 to TRBJ2-5; D is unresolved. There are 14 residues in the CDR3. Germline V gives CDR1 MNHEY, CDR2 SVGAGI. V lost 0 bases and J lost 1, with 6 bases in between. The CDR3 here is CASSYSRAQETQYF. Here the CDR3 DNA reads TGTGCCAGCAGTTACTCTAGAGCCCAAGAGACCCAGTACTTC.

The genes are TRBV3-1 (or the pseudogene TRBV3-2) and TRBJ2-1, with 7 bases fitting TRBD2. The V gene's germline CDR1 is LGHDT and CDR2 YNNKEL (reference sequence). The CDR3 consists of 14 residues. Trimming removed 4 bases from V and 8 bases from J; junction bases left unmatched: 8. The DNA for the CDR3 is TGTGCCAGCAGCCTCGGACTAGTCTCGGATGAGCAGTTCTTC. Its translation is CASSLGLVSDEQFF.

The rearrangement joins TRBV3-1 (or the pseudogene TRBV3-2) to TRBJ2-7, with 11 positions matching TRBD2. Losses at the gene ends were 4 bases for V and 0 bases for J; bases not matched to a gene: 11. Germline V gene sequence: CDR1 LGHDT, CDR2 YNNKEL (reference sequence). The CDR3 runs 18 residues. The CDR3 sequence: CASSRTSGSSKVSYEQYF. The CDR3 coding sequence is TGTGCCAGCAGCCGGACTAGCGGGTCTTCGAAGGTCTCCTACGAGCAGTACTTC.